This T cell receptor (beta chain) was sequenced during a study of blood T cells in healthy people across ages. It was with a sample-barcoded 5' primer and a J-beta primer mix that a second PCR of about 7 to 12 cycles was run. MiXCR, run by TCRdb on the 5' RACE reads, gives a single entry per CDR3 protein. This table holds about 630,000 distinct CDR3 sequences, around a fifth found once. V lost 5 bases and J lost 10; bases outside the gene matches: 12. The CDR3 sequence is 16 residues long. The germline CDR1 and CDR2 sequences are SGHVS and FQNEAQ. The TCR comes from a man between 65 and 85 years old in good health. Sample: blood. The chain uses TRBV7-8 and TRBJ2-1, with 12 bases lining up with TRBD2. The CDR3 reads CASSLMTSGSSREQFF. The CDR3, as DNA: TGTGCCAGCAGCCTGATGACTAGCGGGAGTTCCAGAGAGCAGTTCTTC.